Listed here are 28 T cell receptor beta chains from one sample, sequenced in a study of cytotoxic CD8 clonotypes in ibrutinib-treated CLL. Some clones are missing from TCRdb's copy, which holds only in-frame ones; the method was immunoSEQ multiplex PCR. In the table there are around 150,000 clones, 80% of which are singletons. The sample was PBMCs, taken after 36 months of ibrutinib treatment. The receptors here all came from a human donor with chronic lymphocytic leukemia.

V gene TRBV5-1 combines with J gene TRBJ2-3; perhaps D is TRBD1 or TRBD2 (5 bases each). The germline gives CDR1 SGHRS, CDR2 YFSETQ. This CDR3 has 13 residues. V was shortened by 8 bases and J by 4 bases, with 14 bases between the two germline ends. The CDR3 nucleotides read TGCGCCAGTTCCAGGGAGCTCGCAGATACGCAGTATTTT. This translates into CASSRELADTQYF.

The chain carries TRBV13 and TRBJ2-1; the match to TRBD2 covers 8 bases. Germline CDR1 and CDR2: PRHDT and FYEKMQ (reference sequence). The CDR3 sequence is 15 residues long. The V gene end was trimmed by 5 bases and the J gene end by 4 bases; junction bases not matched to a gene: 7. DNA for the CDR3: TGTGCCAGCAGCCCTCCCCCTAGCGGGTACAATGAGCAGTTCTTC. This sequence encodes CASSPPPSGYNEQFF.

This clone was found once. This chain joins TRBV5-3 and TRBJ2-7; D uncertain. TRBV5-3 is an open reading frame whose function is uncertain. Trimming removed 6 bases at V and 5 bases at J, with 24 bases between. The CDR3 runs 16 residues. CDR3 nucleotide sequence: TGTGCCAGAATCCACCAAGAATTACCCGACCGTCACGAGCAGTACTTC. Translating it yields CARIHQELPDRHEQYF.

This clone was picked up a small number of times. This chain joins TRBV5-4 and TRBJ2-1; D unresolved. This CDR3 has 14 residues. The V end lost 4 bases, the J end lost 0 bases, and 8 bases lay between the germline ends. Germline V gives CDR1 SGHNT, CDR2 YYREEE (reference sequence). CDR3 in amino acids: CASSPPGSYNEQFF. CDR3 DNA sequence: TGTGCCAGCAGCCCACCGGGCTCCTACAATGAGCAGTTCTTC.

The gene calls are TRBV7-2 and TRBJ1-5; a possible D gene is TRBD1 (5 bases). Germline-derived CDR1 and CDR2 are SGHTA and FQGNSA. The V gene lost 5 bases and the J gene lost 6 bases, with 20 bases spanning the gap. The CDR3 has 16 residues. The CDR3 is CASSLPGTGAFQPQHF. DNA for the CDR3: TGTGCCAGCAGCCTACCCGGGACCGGGGCCTTTCAGCCCCAGCATTTT.

In regard to this clone: Other DNA sequences in this specimen translate into the identical CDR3. V gene TRBV5-1 combines with J gene TRBJ1-1; no clear D gene. The CDR3 covers 13 residues. Per the germline V gene, CDR1 is SGHRS and CDR2 is YFSETQ. V dropped 0 bases and J dropped 1 base, with 4 bases sitting between them. CDR3: CASSLAGNTEAFF. CDR3 sequence (DNA): TGCGCCAGCAGCTTGGCGGGGAACACTGAAGCTTTCTTT.

Only one count was recorded for this clone. The rearrangement uses TRBV10-3 and TRBJ2-1, with TRBD2 matching over 8 bases. V lost 1 base, J lost 5 bases, and 13 bases stayed unmatched. Germline CDR1 is ENHRY and CDR2 is SYGVKD. The CDR3 contains 18 residues. This chain's CDR3 is CAISEFLAGFVKDNEQFF. CDR3 in DNA: TGTGCCATCAGTGAGTTTTTAGCGGGGTTTGTTAAAGACAATGAGCAGTTCTTC.

This clone occurred a few times. The rearrangement uses TRBV11-2 and TRBJ2-7; D gene ambiguous. CDR1 and CDR2 from the germline V gene are SGHAT and FQNNGV. Trimming left V 1 base short and J 3 bases short, with 10 bases between. The CDR3 is 14 amino acids. The CDR3 DNA sequence: TGTGCCAGCAGCTTAGTCCTTGGAAGCTACGAGCAGTACTTC. Translating gives CASSLVLGSYEQYF.

The chain recombines TRBV27 with TRBJ2-5, with 10 bases that match TRBD2. J was trimmed by 5 bases and V by 0 bases; bases with no gene match: 3. Germline CDR1 MNHEY, CDR2 SMNVEV (reference sequence). The CDR3 consists of 15 residues. CDR3 coding DNA: TGTGCCAGCAGTTTATCTCTAGCGGGAGTGGAGACCCAGTACTTC. Translating gives CASSLSLAGVETQYF.

The rearrangement links TRBV19 to TRBJ1-1; D is possibly TRBD1 (5 bases). This CDR3 comprises 15 residues. CDR1 LNHDA and CDR2 SQIVND come from the germline V gene (reference sequence). The V gene lost 1 base and the J gene lost 4 bases, with 13 bases spanning the gap. The CDR3 is CASSIARGAITEAFF. CDR3 nucleotides: TGTGCCAGTAGTATAGCTCGGGGCGCGATCACTGAAGCTTTCTTT.

V usage is TRBV7-9 and J usage is TRBJ1-2; D gene uncertain. Trimming removed 4 bases from V and 6 bases from J, with 9 bases in between. This CDR3 has 12 residues. Germline CDR1 is SEHNR and CDR2 is FQNEAQ (reference sequence). CDR3 DNA sequence: TGTGCCAGCAGCTCCATTTGGCATGGCTACACCTTC. Translating gives CASSSIWHGYTF.

V and J are TRBV4-2 and TRBJ2-1; 13 bases line up with TRBD2. Germline values: CDR1 LGHNA, CDR2 YNFKEQ. Germline trimming cut 0 bases from V and 2 bases from J; bases unmatched to any gene: 1. The CDR3 contains 17 residues. As DNA, the CDR3 is TGTGCCAGCAGCCAAGAGGGACTAGCGGGAACCTACAATGAGCAGTTCTTC. Residues: CASSQEGLAGTYNEQFF.

This sequence joins TRBV29-1 and TRBJ1-1, with TRBD1 identical over 7 bases. This CDR3 is built from 15 residues. Germline CDR1 and CDR2: SQVTM and ANQGSEA. The J segment lost 4 bases and the V segment lost 4 bases, leaving 12 bases of the junction unmatched. The CDR3 protein is CSVGRDSSVVTEAFF. The CDR3 coding sequence is TGCAGCGTTGGGAGGGACAGCTCGGTGGTCACTGAAGCTTTCTTT.

This chain links TRBV27 with TRBJ1-1; D may be TRBD1 (5 bases). CDR3 length equals 13 residues. CDR1 and CDR2 from the germline V gene are MNHEY and SMNVEV (reference sequence). V was cut by 8 bases and J by 2 bases, with 12 bases left in between. The CDR3 here is CASGGEPNTEAFF. The CDR3 region has the DNA TGTGCCAGCGGGGGAGAACCCAACACTGAAGCTTTCTTT.

This clone appeared a few times. V gene TRBV30 combines with J gene TRBJ1-6; D is undetermined. The CDR3 is made up of 13 amino acids. Germline V lookup: CDR1 GTSNPN, CDR2 SVGIG (reference sequence). Between the trimmed V and J ends, which lost 4 bases and 8 bases, there was a span of 12 bases. The CDR3 spells CAWMVFGDSPLHF. The CDR3 coding sequence is TGTGCCTGGATGGTCTTCGGGGATTCACCCCTCCACTTT.

The chain employs TRBV11-2 and TRBJ1-3; TRBD1 matches 8 bases. With 0 bases clipped from V and 2 bases from J, the junction kept 6 bases outside the gene matches. This CDR3 contains 17 residues. Germline V gene data show CDR1 as SGHAT and CDR2 as FQNNGV. CDR3 residues: CASSLDGQGAPGNTIYF. Here the CDR3 DNA reads TGTGCCAGCAGCTTAGATGGGCAGGGGGCCCCTGGAAACACCATATATTTT.

The chain links TRBV9 to TRBJ2-7; tentatively, D is TRBD2 (5 bases). Trimming took 0 bases from V and 0 from J, leaving 7 bases between them. Per germline, CDR1 SGDLS and CDR2 YYNGEE. The CDR3 is 14 amino acids. In nucleotides, the CDR3 is TGTGCCAGCAGCGTAGCCGGACTCTCCTACGAGCAGTACTTC. Encoded protein: CASSVAGLSYEQYF.

This chain connects TRBV4-1 to TRBJ2-7; D ambiguous. Trimming pared 4 bases from V and 4 bases from J, leaving 17 bases between. CDR1 MGHRA and CDR2 YSYEKL come from the germline V gene. This CDR3 region has 15 residues. The CDR3 protein is CASSLHAAVSYEQYF. In DNA, the CDR3 is TGCGCCAGCAGCCTTCATGCGGCGGTGTCTTACGAGCAGTACTTC.

V is TRBV2 and J is TRBJ1-1, with D possibly matching TRBD1 (5 bases). V was trimmed by 8 bases and J by 1 base, leaving 11 bases between them. The CDR3 is 13 residues long. Germline CDR1 and CDR2: SNHLY and FYNNEI. CDR3 protein: CASGSTANTEAFF. CDR3 in DNA: TGTGCCAGCGGGTCGACAGCGAACACTGAAGCTTTCTTT.

V usage is TRBV9 and J usage is TRBJ2-1; D is unclear. Germline lookup yields CDR1 SGDLS and CDR2 YYNGEE. V lost 4 bases to trimming and J lost 3 bases, with 11 bases between them. The CDR3 spans 14 residues. CDR3 in amino acids: CASSPPRNYNEQFF. The CDR3 DNA follows: TGTGCCAGCAGCCCCCCCCGAAACTACAATGAGCAGTTCTTC.

The chain links TRBV6-5 to TRBJ1-5; D is unclear. Trimming left V 4 bases short and J 4 bases short, with 8 bases between. The CDR3 contains 13 residues. Per germline, CDR1 MNHEY and CDR2 SVGAGI. The CDR3: CASSFFSNQPQHF. Written as DNA, the CDR3 is TGTGCCAGCAGTTTTTTCTCAAATCAGCCCCAGCATTTT.

CDR3 coding DNA: TGCGCCAGCCAAAGAAGGGAGGGTGAAAAACTGTTTTTT. Amino acid sequence: CASQRREGEKLFF. V is TRBV5-1 and J is TRBJ1-4; unclear D gene. The CDR3 loop spans 13 amino acids. With 7 bases removed from V and 7 bases from J, the gap between germline ends came to 14 bases. In germline, CDR1 is SGHRS, CDR2 YFSETQ.

This clone was seen more than once but under ten times. The chain links TRBV19 to TRBJ1-5, with TRBD1 as a possible D gene (6 bases). V lost 6 bases, J lost 6 bases, and 9 bases lay in between. The germline V gene has CDR1 LNHDA and CDR2 SQIVND (reference sequence). The CDR3 has 12 residues. Here the CDR3 DNA reads TGTGCCAGTAGGCAGGGGTCTCAGCCCCAGCATTTT. It translates to CASRQGSQPQHF.

The chain is built from TRBV6-5 and TRBJ2-7; no reliable D call. The germline CDR1 and CDR2 sequences are MNHEY and SVGAGI. Trimming stripped 4 bases from V and 7 bases from J, with 11 bases between. The CDR3 totals 12 residues. The CDR3 region is CASSSLFGEQYF. In DNA, the CDR3 is TGTGCCAGCAGTTCCCTCTTCGGAGAGCAGTACTTC.

This clone has only a few counts. The chain carries TRBV7-6 and TRBJ1-6; 7 positions match TRBD1. CDR3 length: 12 residues. Germline CDR1 and CDR2: SGHVS and FNYEAQ. V gave up 11 bases and J gave up 9 bases; unmatched junction bases: 7. This chain's CDR3 is CARRDSPSPLHF. In DNA form, the CDR3 reads TGTGCCCGCCGGGACAGTCCTTCACCCCTCCACTTT.

This clone was recorded once. The V and J genes are TRBV4-2 and TRBJ1-3; no reliable D call. The CDR3 is made up of 16 amino acids. V dropped 0 bases and J dropped 8 bases, with 17 bases sitting between them. Germline values: CDR1 LGHNA, CDR2 YNFKEQ. CDR3: CASSQDESPGGDTIYF. The CDR3, as DNA: TGTGCCAGCAGCCAAGACGAATCCCCTGGAGGAGACACCATATATTTT.

This chain connects TRBV5-1 to TRBJ1-1; 8 bases align to TRBD1. CDR1 SGHRS and CDR2 YFSETQ come from the germline V gene. Trimming at V came to 1 base and at J to 1 base, leaving 6 bases not matched to a gene. CDR3 length equals 16 residues. The CDR3 nucleotides read TGCGCCAGCAGCTTGCACGGGGACAGGAGGAACACTGAAGCTTTCTTT. It is translated as CASSLHGDRRNTEAFF.

CDR3 residues: CASSLGQGFETQYF. Here the CDR3 DNA reads TGCGCCAGCAGCTTGGGACAGGGGTTTGAGACCCAGTACTTC. This rearrangement joins TRBV5-1 to TRBJ2-5; 8 bases are shared with TRBD1. The CDR3 covers 14 residues. Losses at the gene ends were 0 bases for V and 5 bases for J; bases not matched to a gene: 3. Germline CDR1 SGHRS, CDR2 YFSETQ.